This T cell receptor beta chain appears in the sequencing data of a study of blood T cells in healthy people across ages. General study findings and limits: The recorded TCR beta diversity per million T cells decreased in a roughly linear manner with age. Aged donors had fewer naive CD4+ cells and lower diversity than long-lived donors.

Then a second PCR, running roughly 7 to 11 cycles, was carried out with a sample-barcoded 5' primer and a J-beta primer mix. TCRdb re-analysed the 5' RACE reads in MiXCR, keeping a single row per CDR3 protein. The sample gives some 1,800,000 distinct CDR3 sequences, more than 35% of which show up once; about 21% is in the top ten. V lost 7 bases and J lost 4, with 16 bases in between. CDR1 and CDR2 (germline): KGHDR, SFDVKD. The CDR3 is 15 residues long. This clonotype has more than one count but fewer than ten. The antigen remains unidentified. The clonotype comes from a human donor in good health. What was sequenced was blood. The gene calls are TRBV24-1 and TRBJ2-1, with D possibly TRBD1 on 6 matching bases. CDR3 DNA: TGTGCCACCAGAGACGGGGTAACAGGGTACAATGAGCAGTTCTTC. Translating it yields CATRDGVTGYNEQFF.